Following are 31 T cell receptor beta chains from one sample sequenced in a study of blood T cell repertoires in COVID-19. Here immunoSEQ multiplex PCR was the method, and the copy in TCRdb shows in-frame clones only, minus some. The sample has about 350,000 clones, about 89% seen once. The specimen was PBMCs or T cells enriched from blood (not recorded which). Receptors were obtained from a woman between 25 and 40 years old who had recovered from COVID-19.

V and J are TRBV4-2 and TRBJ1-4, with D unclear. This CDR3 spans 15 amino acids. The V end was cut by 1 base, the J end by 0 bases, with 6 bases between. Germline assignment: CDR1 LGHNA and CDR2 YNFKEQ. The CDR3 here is CASSQGTATNEKLFF. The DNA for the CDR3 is TGTGCCAGCAGCCAAGGAACAGCAACTAATGAAAAACTGTTTTTT.

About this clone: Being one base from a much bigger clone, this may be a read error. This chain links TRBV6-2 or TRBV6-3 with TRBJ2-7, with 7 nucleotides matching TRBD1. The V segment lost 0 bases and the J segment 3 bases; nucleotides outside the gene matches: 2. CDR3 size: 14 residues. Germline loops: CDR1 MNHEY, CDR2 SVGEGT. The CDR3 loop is CASSYSAGGYEQYF. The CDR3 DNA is TGTGCCAGCAGTTACTCGGCAGGGGGCTACGAGCAGTACTTC.

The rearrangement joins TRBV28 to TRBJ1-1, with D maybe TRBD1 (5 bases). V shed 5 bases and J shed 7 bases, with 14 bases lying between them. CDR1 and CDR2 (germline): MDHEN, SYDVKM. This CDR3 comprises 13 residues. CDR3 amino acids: CASSNSGGIEAFF. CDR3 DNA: TGTGCCAGCAGTAACTCCGGGGGTATTGAAGCTTTCTTT.

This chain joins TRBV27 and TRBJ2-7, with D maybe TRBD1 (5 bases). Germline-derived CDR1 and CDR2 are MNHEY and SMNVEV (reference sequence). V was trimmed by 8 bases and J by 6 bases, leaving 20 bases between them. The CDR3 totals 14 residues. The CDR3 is CASARVGRGREQYF. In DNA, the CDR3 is TGTGCCAGCGCTCGCGTGGGGCGCGGACGCGAGCAGTACTTC.

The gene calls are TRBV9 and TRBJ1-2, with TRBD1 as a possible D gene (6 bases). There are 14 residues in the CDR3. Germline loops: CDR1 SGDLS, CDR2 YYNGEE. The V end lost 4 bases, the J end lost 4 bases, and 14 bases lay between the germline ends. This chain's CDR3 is CASSPGQSGYGYTF. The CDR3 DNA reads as TGTGCCAGCAGCCCTGGACAGTCGGGCTATGGCTACACCTTC. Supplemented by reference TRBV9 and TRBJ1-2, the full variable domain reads DSGVTQTPKHLITATGQRVTLRCSPRSGDLSVYWYQQSLDQGLQFLIQYYNGEERAKGNILERFSAQQFPDLHSELNLSSLELGDSALYFCASSPGQSGYGYTFGSGTRLTVV.

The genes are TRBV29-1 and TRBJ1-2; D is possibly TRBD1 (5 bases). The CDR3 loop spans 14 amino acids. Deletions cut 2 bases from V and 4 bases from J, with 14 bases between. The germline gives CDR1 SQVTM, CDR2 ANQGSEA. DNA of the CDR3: TGCAGCGTTGAATCGGGAGTGGGGCGCTATGGCTACACCTTC. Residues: CSVESGVGRYGYTF.

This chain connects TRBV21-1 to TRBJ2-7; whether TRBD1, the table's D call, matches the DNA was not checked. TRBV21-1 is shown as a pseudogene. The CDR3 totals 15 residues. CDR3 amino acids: CASSKAGQLSYEQYF. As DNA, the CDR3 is TGTGCCAGCAGCAAAGCGGGACAGCTCTCCTACGAGCAGTACTTC.

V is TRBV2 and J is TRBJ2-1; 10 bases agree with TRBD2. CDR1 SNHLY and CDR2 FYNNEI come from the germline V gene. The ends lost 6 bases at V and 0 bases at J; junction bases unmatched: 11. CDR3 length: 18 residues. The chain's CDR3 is CASRNPLAGVNSYNEQFF. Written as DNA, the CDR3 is TGTGCCAGCAGGAACCCCCTAGCGGGGGTGAACTCCTACAATGAGCAGTTCTTC.

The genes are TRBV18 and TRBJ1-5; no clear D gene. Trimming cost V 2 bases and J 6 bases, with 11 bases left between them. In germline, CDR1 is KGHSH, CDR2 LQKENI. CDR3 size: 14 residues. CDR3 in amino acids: CASSPETSSQPQHF. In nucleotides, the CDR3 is TGTGCCAGCTCACCAGAGACAAGTAGTCAGCCCCAGCATTTT.

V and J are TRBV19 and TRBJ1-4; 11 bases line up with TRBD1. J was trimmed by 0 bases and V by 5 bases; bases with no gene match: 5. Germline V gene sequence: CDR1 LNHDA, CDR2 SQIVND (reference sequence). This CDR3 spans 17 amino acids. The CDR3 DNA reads TGTGCCAGTAGTCCCCCGGGACAGGGGGCAACTAATGAAAAACTGTTTTTT. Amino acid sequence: CASSPPGQGATNEKLFF.

CDR3 in amino acids: CATSRNQKPGESPLHF. The CDR3 DNA sequence: TGTGCCACCAGCAGAAACCAAAAACCAGGTGAATCACCCCTCCACTTT. This chain connects TRBV15 to TRBJ1-6; D is undetermined. V dropped 2 bases and J dropped 10 bases, with 18 bases sitting between them. Germline lookup yields CDR1 LNHNV and CDR2 YYDKDF (reference sequence). The CDR3 has 16 residues.

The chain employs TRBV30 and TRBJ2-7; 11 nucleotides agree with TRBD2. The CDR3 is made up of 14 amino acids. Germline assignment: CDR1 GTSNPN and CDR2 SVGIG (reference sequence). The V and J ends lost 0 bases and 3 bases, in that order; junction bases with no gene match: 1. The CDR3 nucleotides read TGTGCCTGGAGTGTACTAGCGGGAGACTACGAGCAGTACTTC. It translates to CAWSVLAGDYEQYF.

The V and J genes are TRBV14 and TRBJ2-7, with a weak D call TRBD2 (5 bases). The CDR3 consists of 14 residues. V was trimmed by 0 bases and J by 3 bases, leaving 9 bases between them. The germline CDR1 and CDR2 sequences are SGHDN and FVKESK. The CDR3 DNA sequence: TGTGCCAGCAGCCAAGATAGGGAGATCTACGAGCAGTACTTC. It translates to CASSQDREIYEQYF.

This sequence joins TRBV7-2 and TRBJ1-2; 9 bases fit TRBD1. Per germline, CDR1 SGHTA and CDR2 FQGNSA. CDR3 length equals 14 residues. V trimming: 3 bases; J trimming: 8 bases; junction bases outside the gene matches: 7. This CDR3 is CASSFYGQGTGYTF. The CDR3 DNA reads TGTGCCAGCAGCTTTTACGGACAGGGGACAGGCTACACCTTC.

The CDR3 coding sequence is TGCGCCAGCAGCACCAACAGGGCAACTGAAGCTTTCTTT. Translating it yields CASSTNRATEAFF. The chain links TRBV5-1 to TRBJ1-1; tentative D call: TRBD1 (6 bases). The CDR3 is made up of 13 amino acids. Germline V gene data show CDR1 as SGHRS and CDR2 as YFSETQ. V was clipped by 4 bases and J by 5 bases, with 12 bases between them.

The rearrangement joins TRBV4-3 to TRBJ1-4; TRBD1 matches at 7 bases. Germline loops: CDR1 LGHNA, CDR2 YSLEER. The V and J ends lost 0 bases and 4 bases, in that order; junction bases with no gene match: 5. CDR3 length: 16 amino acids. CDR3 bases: TGCGCCAGCAGCCAAGATTTAACAGGGGTTAATGAAAAACTGTTTTTT. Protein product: CASSQDLTGVNEKLFF.

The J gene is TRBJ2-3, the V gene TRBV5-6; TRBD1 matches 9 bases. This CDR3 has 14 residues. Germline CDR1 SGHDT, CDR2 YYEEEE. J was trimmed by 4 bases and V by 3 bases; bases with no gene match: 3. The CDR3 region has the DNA TGTGCCAGCAGCTCACAGGGGGCGTCAGATACGCAGTATTTT. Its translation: CASSSQGASDTQYF.

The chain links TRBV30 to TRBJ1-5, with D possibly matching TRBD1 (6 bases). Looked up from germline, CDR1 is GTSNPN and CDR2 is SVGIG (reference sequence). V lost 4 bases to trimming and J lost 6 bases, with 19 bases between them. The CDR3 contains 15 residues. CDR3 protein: CAWTAYRVWRQPQHF. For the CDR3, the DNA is TGTGCCTGGACCGCATACAGGGTCTGGCGTCAGCCCCAGCATTTT.

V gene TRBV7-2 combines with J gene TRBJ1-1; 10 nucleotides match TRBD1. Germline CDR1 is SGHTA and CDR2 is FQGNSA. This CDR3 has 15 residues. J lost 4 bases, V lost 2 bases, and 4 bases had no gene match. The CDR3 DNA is TGTGCCAGCAGCTTAAGACAGGGGGCTTCCACTGAAGCTTTCTTT. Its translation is CASSLRQGASTEAFF.

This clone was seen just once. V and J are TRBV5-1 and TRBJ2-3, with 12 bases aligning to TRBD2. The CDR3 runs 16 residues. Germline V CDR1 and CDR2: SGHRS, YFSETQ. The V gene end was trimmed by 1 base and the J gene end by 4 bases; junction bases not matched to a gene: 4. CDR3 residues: CASSLSTSGGADTQYF. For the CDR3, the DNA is TGCGCCAGCAGCTTGTCGACTAGCGGGGGAGCAGATACGCAGTATTTT.

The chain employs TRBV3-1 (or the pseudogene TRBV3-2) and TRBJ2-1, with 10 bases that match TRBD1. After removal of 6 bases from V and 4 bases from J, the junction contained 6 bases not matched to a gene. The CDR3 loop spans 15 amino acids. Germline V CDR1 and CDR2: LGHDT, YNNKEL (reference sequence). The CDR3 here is CASRRTGGGYNEQFF. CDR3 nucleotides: TGTGCCAGCAGGCGGACAGGGGGAGGATACAATGAGCAGTTCTTC.

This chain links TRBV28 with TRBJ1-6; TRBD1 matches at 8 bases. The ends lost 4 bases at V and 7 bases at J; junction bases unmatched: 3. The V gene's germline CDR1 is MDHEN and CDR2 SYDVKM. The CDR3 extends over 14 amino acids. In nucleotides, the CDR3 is TGTGCCAGCAGTTCAGGACAGGGAAATTCACCCCTCCACTTT. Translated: CASSSGQGNSPLHF. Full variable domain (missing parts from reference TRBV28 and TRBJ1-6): DVKVTQSSRYLVKRTGEKVFLECVQDMDHENMFWYRQDPGLGLRLIYFSYDVKMKEKGDIPEGYSVSREKKERFSLILESASTNQTSMYLCASSSGQGNSPLHFGNGTRLTVT.

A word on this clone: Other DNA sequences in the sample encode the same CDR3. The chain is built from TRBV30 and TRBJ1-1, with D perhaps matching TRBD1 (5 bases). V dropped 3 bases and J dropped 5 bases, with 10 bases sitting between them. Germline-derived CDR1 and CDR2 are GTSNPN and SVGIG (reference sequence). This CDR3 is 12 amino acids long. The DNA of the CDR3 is TGTGCCTGGAGCCAGGGTTGGACTGAAGCTTTCTTT. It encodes CAWSQGWTEAFF.

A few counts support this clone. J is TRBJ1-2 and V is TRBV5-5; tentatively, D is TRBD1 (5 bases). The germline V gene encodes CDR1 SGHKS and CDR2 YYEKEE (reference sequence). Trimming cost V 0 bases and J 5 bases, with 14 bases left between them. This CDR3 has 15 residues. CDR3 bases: TGTGCCAGCAGCTTGGACGGGGGATCCTCATATGGCTACACCTTC. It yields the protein CASSLDGGSSYGYTF.

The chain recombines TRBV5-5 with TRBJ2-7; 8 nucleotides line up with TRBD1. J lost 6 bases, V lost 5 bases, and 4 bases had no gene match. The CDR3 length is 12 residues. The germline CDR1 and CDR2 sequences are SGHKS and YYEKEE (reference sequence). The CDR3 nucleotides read TGTGCCAGCAGTCGAGACAGGGGCGAGCAGTACTTC. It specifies CASSRDRGEQYF.

The CDR3 here is CASSSPGRGIGPKGELFF. CDR3 DNA: TGTGCCAGCAGCAGTCCGGGTCGCGGGATTGGGCCGAAGGGGGAGCTGTTTTTT. The J gene is TRBJ2-2, the V gene TRBV5-4; weak D call: TRBD2 (6 bases). V lost 4 bases and J 8 bases, leaving 27 bases between the germline ends. Germline V gives CDR1 SGHNT, CDR2 YYREEE (reference sequence). The CDR3 consists of 18 residues.

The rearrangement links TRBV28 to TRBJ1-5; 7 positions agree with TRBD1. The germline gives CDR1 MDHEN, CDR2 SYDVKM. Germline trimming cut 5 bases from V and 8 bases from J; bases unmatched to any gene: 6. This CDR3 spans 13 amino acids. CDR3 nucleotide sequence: TGTGCCAGCAGTGTCCAGCAGGGGGAGCCCCAGCATTTT. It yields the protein CASSVQQGEPQHF.

CDR3: CASSPLEGAYYNSPLHF. The CDR3 DNA sequence: TGTGCCAGTAGTCCGCTGGAGGGGGCCTACTATAATTCACCCCTCCACTTT. This sequence joins TRBV19 and TRBJ1-6, with 7 bases matching TRBD1. Germline lookup yields CDR1 LNHDA and CDR2 SQIVND (reference sequence). V lost 5 bases, J lost 3 bases, and 10 bases stayed unmatched. The CDR3 extends over 17 amino acids.

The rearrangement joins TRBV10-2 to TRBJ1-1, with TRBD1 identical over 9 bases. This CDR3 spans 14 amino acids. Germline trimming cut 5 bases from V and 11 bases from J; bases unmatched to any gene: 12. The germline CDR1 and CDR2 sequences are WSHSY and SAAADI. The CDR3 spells CASSRPGQGKSAFF. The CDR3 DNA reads TGCGCCAGCAGTAGACCGGGACAGGGAAAAAGTGCTTTCTTT.

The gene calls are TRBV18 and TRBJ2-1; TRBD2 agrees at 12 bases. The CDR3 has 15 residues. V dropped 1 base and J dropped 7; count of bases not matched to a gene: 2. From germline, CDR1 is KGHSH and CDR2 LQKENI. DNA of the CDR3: TGTGCCAGCTCACCACAGACTAGCGGGAGAAATGAGCAGTTCTTC. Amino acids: CASSPQTSGRNEQFF. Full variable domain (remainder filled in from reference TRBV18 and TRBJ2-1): NAGVMQNPRHLVRRRGQEARLRCSPMKGHSHVYWYRQLPEEGLKFMVYLQKENIIDESGMPKERFSAEFPKEGPSILRIQQVVRGDSAAYFCASSPQTSGRNEQFFGPGTRLTVL.

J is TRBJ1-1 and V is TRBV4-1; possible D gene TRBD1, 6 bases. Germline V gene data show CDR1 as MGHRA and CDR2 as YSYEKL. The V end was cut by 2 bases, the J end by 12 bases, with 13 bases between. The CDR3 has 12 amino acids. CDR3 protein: CASSQFTGQTFF. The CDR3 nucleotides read TGCGCCAGCAGCCAATTCACAGGGCAAACTTTCTTT.